The clone carrying this T cell receptor beta chain was found once. Its antigen is unidentified. The assay used deep level. Each cell subset's genomic DNA was divided evenly among several immunoSEQ plates. Libraries were prepared by immunoSEQ multiplex PCR; TCRdb keeps only in-frame clonotypes and omits some of them. Found here are 2 million to 3 million clones, roughly 93% of them singletons; the top ten hold approximately 0.37%. This sample was included in a study of shared clonotypes between healthy human individuals. Study-level information: The study used three CD4 naive, three CD4 memory, two CD8 naive and one CD8 memory plate per donor. Study-wide results and limits: The naive CD4 repertoires of a handful of donors were compared, and approximately 4.5% of clonotypes were shared.

The CDR3 totals 15 residues. V gave up 1 base and J gave up 9 bases, with 13 bases separating them. Germline V CDR1 and CDR2: MGHDK, SYGVNS. The chain has TRBV25-1 and TRBJ1-6, with D hard to call. Sequenced input: naive CD4+ T cells from PBMCs. Subset: CD45RA+ positively selected. This sequence originates from a man aged 18 to 30 in good health. Some clones in this sample may be carry-over from other donors' samples. For the CDR3, the DNA is TGTGCCAGCAGTGAATGGCCCGTATGGGTTTCACCCCTCCACTTT. The encoded protein is CASSEWPVWVSPLHF.